Listed below are T cell receptor beta chains from one sample, sequenced in a study of CD8 T cells in Susac syndrome. Using its own MiXCR run on the immunoSEQ multiplex PCR reads, TCRdb lists one record per CDR3 protein. Of some 190,000 distinct CDR3 sequences listed, around 95% were seen once; the top ten hold roughly 0.095%. The sequenced sample consisted of CD4+ T cells from PBMCs. The receptors derive from a human donor with multiple sclerosis. CDR3s include the opening cysteine and the closing phenylalanine or tryptophan. Fields, in order: V gene, D gene, clone size, J gene, CDR3 protein, CDR3 DNA. A D gene is named only where the DNA matches it firmly. A clone size is listed for some rows: how often the clone was seen (once, few, many), or a class if it is expanded.

V: TRBV6-5; D: TRBD1; size: NA; J: TRBJ1-2; CDR3: CASRLGTGTYGYTF; DNA: TGTGCCAGCAGACTAGGGACAGGGACCTATGGCTACACCTTC
V: TRBV6-5; D: NA; size: NA; J: TRBJ1-6; CDR3: CASSYSSLAAPNSPLHF; DNA: TGTGCCAGCAGTTACTCGTCCTTGGCGGCTCCGAATTCACCCCTCCACTTT
V: TRBV5-1; D: TRBD2; size: NA; J: TRBJ2-1; CDR3: CASSLAAAGEGEQFF; DNA: TGCGCCAGCAGCTTAGCGGCAGCGGGGGAGGGTGAGCAGTTCTTC
V: TRBV3-1; D: NA; size: NA; J: TRBJ1-2; CDR3: CASSQDVRANYGYTF; DNA: TGTGCCAGCAGCCAAGATGTCAGGGCTAACTATGGCTACACCTTC
V: TRBV6-5; D: NA; size: NA; J: TRBJ2-5; CDR3: CASSSLRARETQYF; DNA: TGTGCCAGCAGTTCCTTGCGGGCCAGGGAGACCCAGTACTTC
V: TRBV13; D: NA; size: once; J: TRBJ1-2; CDR3: CASSFSVGSYTF; DNA: TGTGCCAGCAGCTTCTCGGTCGGGTCCTACACCTTC
V: TRBV20-1; D: NA; size: NA; J: TRBJ2-7; CDR3: CSLKTPQGSYEQYF; DNA: TGCAGCCTAAAAACCCCACAGGGCTCCTACGAGCAGTACTTC
V: TRBV30; D: NA; size: NA; J: TRBJ2-2; CDR3: CAWTALQGLSGELFF; DNA: TGTGCCTGGACGGCGTTACAGGGTTTAAGCGGGGAGCTGTTTTTT
V: TRBV25-1; D: NA; size: NA; J: TRBJ1-2; CDR3: CASSDFILAGIDGYTF; DNA: TGTGCCAGCAGTGATTTTATCCTGGCAGGGATCGACGGCTACACCTTC
V: TRBV29-1; D: NA; size: NA; J: TRBJ2-1; CDR3: CSVAPRHYNEQFF; DNA: TGCAGCGTTGCCCCCCGTCACTACAATGAGCAGTTCTTC
V: TRBV18; D: NA; size: NA; J: TRBJ2-1; CDR3: CASSPGVENEQFF; DNA: TGTGCCAGCTCACCAGGGGTTGAAAATGAGCAGTTCTTC